The subject of this entry is one T cell receptor beta chain. This entry belongs to a study of blood T cell repertoires in COVID-19. Overall study: The United States, Italy and Spain provided the acute and convalescent COVID-19 samples. T cells, B-cell-depleted T cells, or PBMCs provided the cDNA or gDNA that served as material.

V lost 6 bases to trimming and J lost 4 bases, with 10 bases between them. Germline V CDR1 and CDR2: KGHSH, LQKENI. This CDR3 is built from 13 residues. In the source study's methods: Estimation of nucleated cell counts relied on the amplification of reference gene primers. Profiling relied on immunoSEQ multiplex PCR, and the TCRdb table lists in-frame clones only, not all of them. V and J calls plus clone size are reproduced from that table; the DNA served to infer D and trimming. The table lists 55,000 to 75,000 clones, more than 75% of them singletons. The sequencing input was peripheral blood. The sequence came from a human donor with active COVID-19. The donor label of this sample is uncertain. This chain connects TRBV18 to TRBJ1-5; D is unclear. CDR3 sequence: CASSGDQNQPQHF. CDR3 nucleotide sequence: TGTGCCAGCTCCGGAGACCAGAATCAGCCCCAGCATTTT.